This T cell receptor beta chain is from a study of blood T cell repertoires in COVID-19. Study context: Samples taken during acute and convalescent COVID-19 were collected in the United States, Italy and Spain. Sources were T cells, B-cell-depleted T cells, or PBMCs; the material itself was cDNA or gDNA.

This clone was observed once. As originally analysed: It was from reference gene primer amplification that nucleated cell counts were estimated. Here immunoSEQ multiplex PCR was the method, and the copy in TCRdb shows in-frame clones only, minus some. That table gives V, J and clone size, and the DNA gave D and trimming. Of roughly 90,000 clones in the sample, about nine tenths were seen once. The specimen was peripheral blood. The TCR sequence derives from a human donor with active COVID-19. The donor label of this sample is uncertain.

The CDR3 loop is CASSSPGQGYNEQFF. The CDR3 DNA follows: TGTGCCAGCAGTTCGCCGGGACAGGGATACAATGAGCAGTTCTTC. The chain links TRBV27 to TRBJ2-1; 9 bases map to TRBD1. V shed 4 bases, J shed 4 bases, and the junction held 5 bases outside the gene matches. The CDR3 covers 15 residues. Germline loops: CDR1 MNHEY, CDR2 SMNVEV (reference sequence).